This T cell receptor (beta chain) was sequenced in a study of T cells in Graves' hyperthyroidism and ophthalmopathy. Study findings and constraints: From stable hyperthyroidism, ophthalmopathy was set apart by a 13 V-J model.

This clonotype showed up many times. Its antigen is undetermined. The V gene end was trimmed by 0 bases and the J gene end by 4 bases; junction bases not matched to a gene: 5. The germline CDR1 and CDR2 sequences are ENHRY and SYGVKD. The CDR3 has 15 amino acids. The TCR beta CDR3 regions underwent amplification using RNA transcripts as the source. During a first-round RT-PCR of the TCR CDR3, the HTBI primer set was used. TCRdb re-called the multiplex PCR reads through MiXCR, storing one row per CDR3 protein. The data show hundreds of thousands of distinct CDR3 sequences, with approximately 16% seen just once and 28% held by the top ten.

This sequence was found in a woman aged 18 to 35 with Graves' ophthalmopathy. The sample comprised blood. The rearrangement links TRBV10-3 to TRBJ1-1, with 7 positions matching TRBD1. The DNA of the CDR3 is TGTGCCATCAGTGAGTCGGCACAGGGGTTCACTGAAGCTTTCTTT. It yields the protein CAISESAQGFTEAFF.